These 22 T cell receptor beta chains originate from one sample sequenced in a study of CD8 T cells in Susac syndrome (dated by TCRdb to the late 2010s). Library generation was performed with the immunoSEQ multiplex PCR assay. RNA was extracted using the RNeasy kit, and about 0.5 to 1 ug of the RNA was reverse transcribed with random hexamers. The public reads were reprocessed in TCRdb via fastp at Q25 and MiXCR, keeping in-frame beta chains. Rows merge per CDR3 protein into single entries with the most common DNA and genes. This sample lists around 220,000 distinct CDR3 sequences; 92% were detected once. Around 0.14% of the sample belongs to the ten largest clones. Sequencing was performed on CD8+ T cells from PBMCs. These receptors were taken from a human donor with multiple sclerosis.

For the CDR3, the DNA is TGCAGCGTTCGGGGGTCCCAGTATGGCTACACCTTC. Translation: CSVRGSQYGYTF. The chain employs TRBV29-1 and TRBJ1-2, with D perhaps TRBD1 (5 bases). The CDR3 runs 12 residues. The ends were cut back, 5 bases at V and 5 bases at J, with 12 bases in the middle. Germline V gives CDR1 SQVTM, CDR2 ANQGSEA.

J is TRBJ1-1 and V is TRBV27, with 8 bases identical to TRBD1. The germline CDR1 and CDR2 sequences are MNHEY and SMNVEV (reference sequence). V was clipped by 8 bases and J by 3 bases; unmatched bases: 2. The CDR3 spans 12 residues. The CDR3, as DNA: TGTGCCAGCGAGACAGGGGACACTGAAGCTTTCTTT. Translation: CASETGDTEAFF.

The chain joins TRBV6-5 to TRBJ2-1; a possible D gene is TRBD2 (7 bases). Germline V lookup: CDR1 MNHEY, CDR2 SVGAGI. V was pared by 4 bases and J by 5 bases, with 12 bases between. The CDR3 spans 14 residues. The CDR3 is CASSWAGADNEQFF. For the CDR3, the DNA is TGTGCCAGCAGTTGGGCGGGGGCCGACAATGAGCAGTTCTTC.

This chain uses TRBV7-2 with TRBJ2-7; 10 bases fit TRBD2. Germline V gives CDR1 SGHTA, CDR2 FQGNSA. The trim removed 2 bases at V and 5 bases at J, leaving 6 bases unmatched. The CDR3 spans 15 residues. The CDR3 spells CASSLLAGAANEQYF. The DNA of the CDR3 is TGTGCCAGCAGCTTACTAGCGGGAGCAGCCAACGAGCAGTACTTC.

The chain couples TRBV30 to TRBJ2-1; 7 bases are shared with TRBD2. Germline lookup yields CDR1 GTSNPN and CDR2 SVGIG (reference sequence). J was trimmed by 0 bases and V by 1 base; bases with no gene match: 9. The CDR3 has 17 residues. CDR3 nucleotide sequence: TGTGCCTGGAGTGGGACTAGAACGGAGGGCTCCTACAATGAGCAGTTCTTC. Protein sequence: CAWSGTRTEGSYNEQFF. Together with reference TRBV30 and TRBJ2-1, the CDR3 gives the full variable domain: SQTIHQWPATLVQPVGSPLSLECTVEGTSNPNLYWYRQAAGRGLQLLFYSVGIGQISSEVPQNLSASRPQDRQFILSSKKLLLSDSGFYLCAWSGTRTEGSYNEQFFGPGTRLTVL.

The chain is built from TRBV27 and TRBJ2-7; 8 bases agree with TRBD1. Unmatched junction bases numbered 3, after V lost 5 bases and J lost 3 bases. Looked up from germline, CDR1 is MNHEY and CDR2 is SMNVEV (reference sequence). This CDR3 region has 13 residues. CDR3 bases: TGTGCCAGCAGTCGGACAGGGAACTACGAGCAGTACTTC. Amino acid sequence: CASSRTGNYEQYF.

The chain has TRBV5-6 and TRBJ2-3; D is unresolved. The V end was cut by 2 bases, the J end by 2 bases, with 9 bases between. This CDR3 contains 14 residues. Per the germline V gene, CDR1 is SGHDT and CDR2 is YYEEEE. The CDR3 loop is CASSFKITTDTQYF. CDR3 bases: TGTGCCAGCAGCTTCAAAATCACCACAGATACGCAGTATTTT. Looking up the rest from reference TRBV5-6 and TRBJ2-3 gives the full variable domain: DAGVTQSPTHLIKTRGQQVTLRCSPKSGHDTVSWYQQALGQGPQFIFQYYEEEERQRGNFPDRFSGHQFPNYSSELNVNALLLGDSALYLCASSFKITTDTQYFGPGTRLTVL.

V gene TRBV4-1 combines with J gene TRBJ2-2; 14 bases agree with TRBD2. Germline V CDR1 and CDR2: MGHRA, YSYEKL. The CDR3 contains 19 residues. V gave up 4 bases and J gave up 4 bases; unmatched junction bases: 11. The CDR3 loop is CASSRLPGTSGRGTGELFF. In DNA form, the CDR3 reads TGCGCCAGCAGCCGCCTACCCGGGACTAGCGGGAGAGGCACCGGGGAGCTGTTTTTT.

V and J are TRBV27 and TRBJ1-2; TRBD1 agrees at 10 bases. Germline loops: CDR1 MNHEY, CDR2 SMNVEV (reference sequence). The CDR3 loop spans 13 amino acids. J lost 8 bases, V lost 5 bases, and 5 bases had no gene match. The CDR3 sequence: CASSPDRGRGYTF. The CDR3 DNA reads TGTGCCAGCAGTCCCGACAGGGGGCGAGGCTACACCTTC.

This clonotype has only one observation. V usage is TRBV12-3 or TRBV12-4 and J usage is TRBJ2-1; D call uncertain. The CDR3 runs 14 residues. The V end was cut by 8 bases, the J end by 3 bases, with 14 bases between. CDR3 DNA sequence: TGTGCCAGCGGCCTTGCTGGCCTCTACAATGAGCAGTTCTTC. This codes for CASGLAGLYNEQFF.

The CDR3 protein is CASTRTGVLGMTDTQYF. CDR3 bases: TGCGCCAGCACCCGGACAGGGGTGTTGGGAATGACAGATACGCAGTATTTT. This chain connects TRBV4-1 to TRBJ2-3, with 9 bases identical to TRBD1. From germline, CDR1 is MGHRA and CDR2 YSYEKL. This CDR3 contains 17 residues. The junction had 14 bases not matched to a gene; V was cut back by 7 bases and J by 3 bases.

The gene calls are TRBV19 and TRBJ1-1; D uncertain. The CDR3 covers 13 residues. Germline assignment: CDR1 LNHDA and CDR2 SQIVND (reference sequence). V was trimmed by 5 bases and J by 4 bases, leaving 11 bases between them. The CDR3 nucleotides read TGTGCCAGTAGTCTTTCAGTTGGCACTGAAGCTTTCTTT. Residues: CASSLSVGTEAFF.

The rearrangement uses TRBV3-1 and TRBJ2-3; D perhaps matches TRBD2 (5 bases). The length of the CDR3 is 16 residues. With 0 bases removed from V and 4 bases from J, the gap between germline ends came to 14 bases. The germline V gene encodes CDR1 LGHDT and CDR2 YNNKEL (reference sequence). The CDR3 sequence: CASSQEGPSRADTQYF. Written as DNA, the CDR3 is TGTGCCAGCAGCCAAGAAGGGCCTAGCCGAGCAGATACGCAGTATTTT.

Comments on this clonotype: An end of the junction differs from the germline gene, which may be a read error. CDR3 nucleotide sequence: TGTGCCAGCAGCTTGTCCGGGGGACTAGCGGGAAGAATATTC. Its translation is CASSLSGGLAGRIF. The V gene is TRBV5-4, the J gene TRBJ2-7; 13 bases map to TRBD2. The germline V gene encodes CDR1 SGHNT and CDR2 YYREEE (reference sequence). The CDR3 is made up of 14 amino acids.

This chain connects TRBV13 to TRBJ1-4, with 7 bases identical to TRBD1. Germline V gene lookup returns CDR1 PRHDT and CDR2 FYEKMQ (reference sequence). J lost 6 bases, V lost 6 bases, and 7 bases had no gene match. This CDR3 is built from 14 residues. CDR3 DNA: TGTGCCAGCAGGACCGGGACAGACGATGAAAAACTGTTTTTT. Translation: CASRTGTDDEKLFF.

The V gene is TRBV30, the J gene TRBJ2-3; TRBD2 matches 8 bases. Unmatched junction bases numbered 5, after V lost 3 bases and J lost 0 bases. CDR1 is GTSNPN, CDR2 SVGIG, per germline (reference sequence). CDR3 length: 15 amino acids. The CDR3 here is CAWSWTSPSTDTQYF. CDR3 bases: TGTGCCTGGAGCTGGACTAGCCCGAGCACAGATACGCAGTATTTT.

This chain links TRBV5-6 with TRBJ1-5, with D uncertain. V was pared by 7 bases and J by 7 bases, with 15 bases between. The germline CDR1 and CDR2 sequences are SGHDT and YYEEEE. This CDR3 has 13 amino acids. The CDR3 protein is CASSLAGRQPQHF. The CDR3 DNA follows: TGTGCCAGCTCGCTGGCAGGAAGACAGCCCCAGCATTTT.

The J gene is TRBJ2-1, the V gene TRBV24-1; D gene uncertain. The CDR3 runs 13 residues. Germline loops: CDR1 KGHDR, CDR2 SFDVKD. V dropped 6 bases and J dropped 5 bases, with 10 bases sitting between them. CDR3 sequence (DNA): TGTGCCACCAGTCCTCCTTGGAACAATGAGCAGTTCTTC. Amino acids: CATSPPWNNEQFF.

This chain uses TRBV7-9 with TRBJ2-1; weak D call: TRBD2 (5 bases). This CDR3 has 17 amino acids. Trimming took 5 bases from V and 4 from J, leaving 21 bases between them. Germline-derived CDR1 and CDR2 are SEHNR and FQNEAQ (reference sequence). The CDR3 DNA reads as TGTGCCAGCAGCCCACGACCGGCGCGGCAGCGGTACAATGAGCAGTTCTTC. Translating gives CASSPRPARQRYNEQFF.

The rearrangement uses TRBV2 and TRBJ1-1; D is ambiguous. The germline CDR1 and CDR2 sequences are SNHLY and FYNNEI. This CDR3 has 14 residues. Between the trimmed V and J ends, which lost 6 bases and 3 bases, there was a span of 14 bases. The CDR3 bases are TGTGCCAGCAGCGCGCCCCAAGGCGACACTGAAGCTTTCTTT. It encodes CASSAPQGDTEAFF.

This chain joins TRBV14 and TRBJ2-2; D ambiguous. The V end was cut by 3 bases, the J end by 3 bases, with 8 bases between. The V gene's germline CDR1 is SGHDN and CDR2 FVKESK. The CDR3 consists of 14 residues. The CDR3 sequence is CASSHKGYTGELFF. In nucleotides, the CDR3 is TGTGCCAGCAGCCATAAGGGTTACACCGGGGAGCTGTTTTTT.

V usage is TRBV27 and J usage is TRBJ1-2, with 12 bases identical to TRBD1. Germline loops: CDR1 MNHEY, CDR2 SMNVEV (reference sequence). Trimming removed 4 bases from V and 9 bases from J; junction bases left unmatched: 6. The CDR3 loop spans 14 amino acids. The CDR3: CASSSSGTGGSYTF. CDR3 coding DNA: TGTGCCAGCAGTTCTTCCGGGACAGGGGGCAGCTACACCTTC.